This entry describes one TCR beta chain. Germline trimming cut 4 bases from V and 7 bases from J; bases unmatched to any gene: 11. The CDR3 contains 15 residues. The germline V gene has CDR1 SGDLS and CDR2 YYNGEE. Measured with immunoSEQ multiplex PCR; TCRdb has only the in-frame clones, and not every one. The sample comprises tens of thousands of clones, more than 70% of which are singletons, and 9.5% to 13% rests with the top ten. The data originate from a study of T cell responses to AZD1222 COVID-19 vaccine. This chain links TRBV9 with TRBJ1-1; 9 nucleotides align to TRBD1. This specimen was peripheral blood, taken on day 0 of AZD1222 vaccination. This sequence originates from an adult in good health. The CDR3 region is CASSSSGTGTGEAFF. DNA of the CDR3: TGTGCCAGCAGCTCCTCCGGGACAGGGACGGGTGAAGCTTTCTTT.